A single sample gave rise to the 19 T cell receptor beta chains below, sequenced in a study of human T cells and chemical hapten exposure. Time point denoted: patch test 3, about 24 weeks after DPC sensitization. Documented treatment: therapeutic diphenylcyclopropenone sensitization with weekly scalp DPC. TCRdb reprocessed the RACE reads via MiXCR and lists one record per CDR3 protein. The sample lists more than 80,000 distinct CDR3 sequences, approximately 10% occurring once. This sample comprised whole blood, obtained in connection with sensitization to the hapten diphenylcyclopropenone (DPC). Every receptor here comes from a woman aged 45-65 years with alopecia areata. Some clones in this sample may be carry-over from other donors' samples.

This clonotype was counted only a few times. The CDR3 sequence is CAVGGPWETQYF. CDR3 in DNA: TGTGCCGTAGGGGGGCCATGGGAGACCCAGTACTTC. This rearrangement joins TRBV6-1 to TRBJ2-5; D assignment may be TRBD1 or TRBD2 (6 bases each). V was cut by 11 bases and J by 5 bases, with 15 bases left in between. The CDR3 extends over 12 amino acids. The germline V gene has CDR1 MNHNS and CDR2 SASEGT.

In its sample, this clonotype was seen a few times. A read error may produce the germline difference seen at one junction end. The chain recombines TRBV7-7 with TRBJ2-1, with D perhaps TRBD2 (5 bases). This CDR3 is built from 16 residues. The V gene's germline CDR1 is SSHAT and CDR2 FNYEAQ (reference sequence). As DNA, the CDR3 is TGTGCTAGCAGCTCCTCCCGAGGGAGCTCCTACAATGAGCAGTTCTTC. The encoded protein is CASSSSRGSSYNEQFF.

This chain uses TRBV20-1 with TRBJ1-5; 7 positions agree with TRBD1. Germline V gives CDR1 DFQATT, CDR2 SNEGSKA (reference sequence). CDR3 length: 13 amino acids. V shed 7 bases and J 2 bases; nucleotides not matched to a gene: 5. The DNA of the CDR3 is TGCAGTGTCTCCGACAGGGGCAATCAGCCCCAGCATTTT. Translating gives CSVSDRGNQPQHF.

This clonotype has a count of ten or more. This chain connects TRBV5-4 to TRBJ2-3, with 7 bases aligning to TRBD2. The V gene end was trimmed by 3 bases and the J gene end by 0 bases; junction bases not matched to a gene: 4. This CDR3 has 15 amino acids. Germline lookup yields CDR1 SGHNT and CDR2 YYREEE (reference sequence). The CDR3 sequence: CASSSGGWSTDTQYF. The DNA for the CDR3 is TGTGCCAGCAGCTCCGGGGGGTGGAGCACAGATACGCAGTATTTT. Complete variable domain (other parts from reference TRBV5-4 and TRBJ2-3): ETGVTQSPTHLIKTRGQQVTLRCSSQSGHNTVSWYQQALGQGPQFIFQYYREEENGRGNFPPRFSGLQFPNYSSELNVNALELDDSALYLCASSSGGWSTDTQYFGPGTRLTVL.

Ten or more counts support this clonotype. The chain couples TRBV5-1 to TRBJ2-1, with unresolved D. The CDR3 covers 14 residues. Germline V gives CDR1 SGHRS, CDR2 YFSETQ. Trimming removed 0 bases from V and 4 bases from J, with 8 bases in between. The chain's CDR3 is CASSLDGEYNEQFF. The CDR3 region has the DNA TGCGCCAGCAGCTTGGATGGGGAATACAATGAGCAGTTCTTC.

This clonotype was observed many times. The chain links TRBV5-1 to TRBJ2-1; no firm D call. V was pared by 4 bases and J by 8 bases, with 19 bases between. The CDR3 is made up of 15 amino acids. Germline V gene sequence: CDR1 SGHRS, CDR2 YFSETQ. The CDR3 region has the DNA TGCGCCAGCAGCCCCGGGTCCTACACCCACCATGAGCAGTTCTTC. It encodes CASSPGSYTHHEQFF.

A few counts support this clonotype. The chain has TRBV7-9 and TRBJ1-5; no definite D call. The CDR3 extends over 15 amino acids. Between the trimmed V and J ends, which lost 1 base and 0 bases, there was a span of 7 bases. CDR1 and CDR2 (germline): SEHNR, FQNEAQ (reference sequence). CDR3 region: CASSLEGNSNQPQHF. CDR3 nucleotides: TGTGCCAGCAGCTTAGAGGGTAATAGCAATCAGCCCCAGCATTTT.

At least ten counts were recorded for this clonotype. V gene TRBV18 combines with J gene TRBJ2-7; D possibly corresponds to TRBD1 (5 bases). The CDR3 length is 15 residues. Trimming stripped 0 bases from V and 6 bases from J, with 15 bases between. Germline V gives CDR1 KGHSH, CDR2 LQKENI. In DNA form, the CDR3 reads TGTGCCAGCTCACCACCGCCAGGGCTTACGCTCGAGCAGTACTTC. Its translation: CASSPPPGLTLEQYF.

In its sample, this clonotype was seen many times. CDR3 nucleotide sequence: TGCAGTGCCAAAATAACGTCCGAGCAGTACTTC. This gives the protein CSAKITSEQYF. V and J are TRBV20-1 and TRBJ2-7; unclear D gene. There are 11 residues in the CDR3. Germline loops: CDR1 DFQATT, CDR2 SNEGSKA (reference sequence). The ends were cut back, 6 bases at V and 6 bases at J, with 12 bases in the middle.

This clonotype came up a few times. This chain joins TRBV5-1 and TRBJ2-7; D is ambiguous. Germline assignment: CDR1 SGHRS and CDR2 YFSETQ. Trimming pared 2 bases from V and 0 bases from J, leaving 9 bases between. The CDR3 length is 14 residues. This chain's CDR3 is CASSLEASSYEQYF. For the CDR3, the DNA is TGCGCCAGCAGCTTAGAAGCGAGCTCCTACGAGCAGTACTTC.

The rearrangement links TRBV5-1 to TRBJ1-5, with D perhaps matching TRBD1 (5 bases). Germline loops: CDR1 SGHRS, CDR2 YFSETQ. Trimming shortened V by 1 base and J by 6 bases, and 11 bases separated the two germline ends. The CDR3 is 14 amino acids. The CDR3 sequence is CASSLWGEGQPQHF. In nucleotides, the CDR3 is TGCGCCAGCAGCTTGTGGGGGGAGGGTCAGCCCCAGCATTTT.

This clonotype was observed a few times. The V gene is TRBV28, the J gene TRBJ1-2; D might be TRBD1 (6 bases). The CDR3 is 12 residues long. Per germline, CDR1 MDHEN and CDR2 SYDVKM. Trimming cost V 7 bases and J 3 bases, with 9 bases left between them. Here the CDR3 DNA reads TGTGCCAGCAAAGCAGGGGACTATGGCTACACCTTC. This codes for CASKAGDYGYTF.

V gene TRBV28 combines with J gene TRBJ2-4, with D unclear. This CDR3 has 14 residues. CDR1 is MDHEN, CDR2 SYDVKM, per germline. Trimming shortened V by 6 bases and J by 3 bases, and 12 bases separated the two germline ends. The CDR3 bases are TGTGCCAGCAGCCCAACTCGGATCAAAAACATTCAGTACTTC. Translation gives CASSPTRIKNIQYF.

The chain has TRBV5-5 and TRBJ2-3, with D possibly being TRBD1 (6 bases). Trimming pared 1 base from V and 0 bases from J, leaving 9 bases between. Germline V CDR1 and CDR2: SGHKS, YYEKEE (reference sequence). The CDR3 consists of 15 residues. In nucleotides, the CDR3 is TGTGCCAGCAGCTTGAGGACAGTTAGCACAGATACGCAGTATTTT. Protein: CASSLRTVSTDTQYF.

The chain carries TRBV5-1 and TRBJ2-3, with 8 positions matching TRBD1. The CDR3 has 15 residues. The V and J ends lost 1 base and 2 bases, in that order; junction bases with no gene match: 3. From germline, CDR1 is SGHRS and CDR2 YFSETQ. In nucleotides, the CDR3 is TGCGCCAGCAGCTTGCCGGGACAGGACACAGATACGCAGTATTTT. Translating it yields CASSLPGQDTDTQYF.

This sequence joins TRBV20-1 and TRBJ1-1, with D tentatively TRBD1 (6 bases). V lost 4 bases and J 3 bases, leaving 18 bases between the germline ends. The germline V gene encodes CDR1 DFQATT and CDR2 SNEGSKA (reference sequence). The CDR3 covers 15 residues. CDR3 in amino acids: CSATSPTQGHTEAFF. DNA of the CDR3: TGCAGTGCTACATCACCCACACAGGGTCACACTGAAGCTTTCTTT.

The V call is TRBV20-1, the J call TRBJ1-1; 8 bases are shared with TRBD1. There are 14 residues in the CDR3. Trimming at V came to 2 bases and at J to 7 bases, leaving 9 bases not matched to a gene. In germline, CDR1 is DFQATT, CDR2 SNEGSKA (reference sequence). CDR3 bases: TGCAGTGCTAGAAAAGGACCGGGGACAGGTGAAGCTTTCTTT. Encoded protein: CSARKGPGTGEAFF.

This clonotype was recorded a few times. CDR3 coding DNA: TGTGCCAGCAGTGAATCCCCAGGCAGAAGGAATTCCTACGAGCAGTACTTC. Its translation: CASSESPGRRNSYEQYF. The chain employs TRBV25-1 and TRBJ2-7; D remains unclear. The CDR3 consists of 17 residues. The V gene lost 1 base and the J gene lost 1 base, with 17 bases spanning the gap. Germline CDR1 MGHDK, CDR2 SYGVNS.

This clonotype was seen many times. The chain is built from TRBV12-3 or TRBV12-4 and TRBJ2-3; D possibly corresponds to TRBD2 (6 bases). The CDR3 spans 16 residues. V was cut by 5 bases and J by 6 bases, with 21 bases left in between. CDR3 DNA sequence: TGTGCCAGCAGTCGATCGGGACTTCCTAAACGGGATACGCAGTATTTT. Protein: CASSRSGLPKRDTQYF.